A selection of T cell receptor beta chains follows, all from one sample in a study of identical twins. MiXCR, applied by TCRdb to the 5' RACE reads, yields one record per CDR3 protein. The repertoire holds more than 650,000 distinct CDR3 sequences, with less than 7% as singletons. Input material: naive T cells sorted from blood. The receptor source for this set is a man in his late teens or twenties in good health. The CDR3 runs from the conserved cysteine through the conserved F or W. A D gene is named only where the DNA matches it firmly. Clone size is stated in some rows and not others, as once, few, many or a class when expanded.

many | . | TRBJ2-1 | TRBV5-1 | TGCGCCAGCAGCTTGGAGGTCTACAATGAGCAGTTCTTC | CASSLEVYNEQFF
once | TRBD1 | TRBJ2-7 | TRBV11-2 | TGTGCCAGCAGCTTAGGGTCGGGACAGTACGAGCAGTACTTC | CASSLGSGQYEQYF
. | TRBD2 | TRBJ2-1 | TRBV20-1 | TGCAGTGCGATAGTGACTAGCGGGAGGAGTGAGCAGTTCTTC | CSAIVTSGRSEQFF
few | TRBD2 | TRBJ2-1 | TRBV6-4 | TGTGCCAGCAGTGGGACTAGCGGGAGGGTCAATGAGCAGTTCTTC | CASSGTSGRVNEQFF
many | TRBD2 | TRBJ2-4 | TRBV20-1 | TGCAGTGCTAGAGATGGGACTAGCGGGAATGCTGACATTCAGTACTTC | CSARDGTSGNADIQYF
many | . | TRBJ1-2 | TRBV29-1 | TGCAGCGTTCTGGGCGCTAACTATGGCTACACCTTC | CSVLGANYGYTF
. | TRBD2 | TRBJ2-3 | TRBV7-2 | TGTGCCAGCAGCTTAGCGGGGGAGGGTGTCACAGATACGCAGTATTTT | CASSLAGEGVTDTQYF
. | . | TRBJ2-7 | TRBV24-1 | TGTGCCACCAGTGCGGGGGACGGAACCTACGAGCAGTACTTC | CATSAGDGTYEQYF
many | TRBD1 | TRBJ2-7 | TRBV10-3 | TGTGCCATCAGTGAGTCCAGGACAGGGGTTTTAGGGGAGCAGTACTTC | CAISESRTGVLGEQYF
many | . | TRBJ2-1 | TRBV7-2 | TGTGCCAGCAGCTTAACGAATGTGGGGGGAAGGGATGAGCAGTTCTTC | CASSLTNVGGRDEQFF
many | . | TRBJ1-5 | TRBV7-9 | TGTGCCAGCAGCTCTGGGACAAGTCCTCAGCCCCAGCATTTT | CASSSGTSPQPQHF
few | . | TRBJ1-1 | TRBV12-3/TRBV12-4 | TGTGCCAGCAACCGGGGCCGCCTTGGAGGGGACACTGAAGCTTTCTTT | CASNRGRLGGDTEAFF
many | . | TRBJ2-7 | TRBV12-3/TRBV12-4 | TGTGCCAGCAGTTTAGCGGGAGGATTCTACGAGCAGTACTTC | CASSLAGGFYEQYF
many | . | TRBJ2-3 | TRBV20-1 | TGCAGCCCCTTGCCGGGACGCACAGATACGCAGTATTTT | CSPLPGRTDTQYF
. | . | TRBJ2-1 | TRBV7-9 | TGTGCCAGCAGCACAGACTTCCTCAGCTCCTACAATGAGCAGTTCTTC | CASSTDFLSSYNEQFF
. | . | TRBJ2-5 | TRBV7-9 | TGTGCCAGCAGCTTAGTCGCTCCCTATGAGGAGACCCAGTACTTC | CASSLVAPYEETQYF
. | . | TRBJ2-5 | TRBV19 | TGTGCCAGTAGTATCCGGGACTCTGGGACCCAGTACTTC | CASSIRDSGTQYF
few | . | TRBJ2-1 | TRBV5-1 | TGCGCCAGCAGCCGGCCCGGCCAGGGGCCCTTCGATGAGCAGTTCTTC | CASSRPGQGPFDEQFF
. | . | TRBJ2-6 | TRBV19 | TGTGCCAGTTTGGAGAGATACAGGACGTACTCTGGGGCCAACGTCCTGACTTTC | CASLERYRTYSGANVLTF